A selection of T cell receptor beta chains follows, all from one sample in a study of cytomegalovirus exposure and HLA in healthy donors. Assay used: immunoSEQ multiplex PCR; TCRdb lists only in-frame clones, some missing. The data show more than 95,000 clones, with nearly 85% seen just once and roughly 6.1% held by the top ten. The sample comprised PBMCs. These receptors all stem from a man aged 18 to 30 in good health and CMV-seronegative. The CDR3 runs from the conserved cysteine through the conserved F or W. Each record gives: D gene, V gene, clone size, J gene, CDR3 protein, CDR3 DNA. D genes are given only for firm matches. Clone sizes are given selectively: once, few, many, or a class where the clone is expanded.

D: NA; V: TRBV21-1; size: NA; J: TRBJ2-5; CDR3: CAGARTGTLSYF; DNA: TGTGCCGGGGCTCGGACGGGCACCCTCAGCTACTTC
D: TRBD1; V: TRBV28; size: NA; J: TRBJ2-1; CDR3: CASSLPTGGRNEQFF; DNA: TGTGCCAGCAGTTTACCCACAGGGGGCCGAAATGAGCAGTTCTTC
D: NA; V: TRBV6-5; size: NA; J: TRBJ1-1; CDR3: CASRPEGGAGTEAFF; DNA: TGTGCCAGCAGGCCTGAAGGGGGGGCCGGCACTGAAGCTTTCTTT
D: TRBD1; V: TRBV19; size: NA; J: TRBJ1-1; CDR3: CASSISTGANTEAFF; DNA: TGTGCCAGTAGTATTTCTACAGGGGCGAACACTGAAGCTTTCTTT
D: TRBD1; V: TRBV18; size: once; J: TRBJ2-7; CDR3: CASSRRTGLTGTPSYEQYF; DNA: TGTGCCAGCTCTCGCCGGACAGGGCTCACCGGGACTCCCTCCTACGAGCAGTACTTC
D: NA; V: TRBV6-1; size: NA; J: TRBJ2-1; CDR3: CASSEGRTIYNEQFF; DNA: TGTGCCAGCAGTGAAGGCAGGACTATTTACAATGAGCAGTTCTTC
D: TRBD2; V: TRBV7-2; size: NA; J: TRBJ2-1; CDR3: CASSLALSGRAREQFF; DNA: TGTGCCAGCAGCTTAGCCTTGAGCGGGAGGGCGAGAGAGCAGTTCTTC
D: TRBD1; V: TRBV4-3; size: NA; J: TRBJ2-1; CDR3: CASSHRRQGPGNEQFF; DNA: TGCGCCAGCAGCCACCGAAGACAGGGGCCGGGGAATGAGCAGTTCTTC
D: NA; V: TRBV7-9; size: few; J: TRBJ2-6; CDR3: CASSAISSGANVLTF; DNA: TGTGCCAGCAGCGCGATCTCCTCTGGGGCCAACGTCCTGACTTTC
D: TRBD2; V: TRBV4-3; size: NA; J: TRBJ2-3; CDR3: CASSQDGTSGDTQYF; DNA: TGCGCCAGCAGCCAAGACGGGACTAGCGGAGATACGCAGTATTTT
D: NA; V: TRBV4-2; size: NA; J: TRBJ1-3; CDR3: CASSQDMAPGNTIYF; DNA: TGTGCCAGCAGCCAAGATATGGCCCCTGGAAACACCATATATTTT
D: NA; V: TRBV6-1; size: NA; J: TRBJ2-2; CDR3: CASSEHGEPGELFF; DNA: TGTGCCAGCAGTGAGCATGGAGAGCCCGGGGAGCTGTTTTTT
D: TRBD2; V: TRBV5-1; size: NA; J: TRBJ2-1; CDR3: CASSLETSGGYNEQFF; DNA: TGCGCCAGCAGCTTGGAGACTAGCGGTGGCTACAATGAGCAGTTCTTC
D: NA; V: TRBV6-1; size: NA; J: TRBJ2-3; CDR3: CASSPLSTDTQYF; DNA: TGTGCCAGCAGTCCGTTGAGCACAGATACGCAGTATTTT
D: TRBD1; V: TRBV19; size: NA; J: TRBJ1-2; CDR3: CASSIDRANTYGYTF; DNA: TGTGCCAGTAGTATCGACAGGGCTAACACCTATGGCTACACCTTC
D: NA; V: TRBV6-5; size: NA; J: TRBJ2-3; CDR3: CASSTVSDTQYF; DNA: TGTGCCAGCAGTACAGTTTCAGATACGCAGTATTTT
D: TRBD1; V: TRBV11-2; size: NA; J: TRBJ1-2; CDR3: CASRERTGIRDGYTF; DNA: TGTGCCAGCAGGGAAAGGACAGGGATCAGGGATGGCTACACCTTC
D: TRBD1; V: TRBV5-1; size: NA; J: TRBJ2-1; CDR3: CASRPRDRYNEQFF; DNA: TGCGCCAGCAGACCCCGGGACAGGTACAATGAGCAGTTCTTC
D: TRBD2; V: TRBV29-1; size: NA; J: TRBJ2-7; CDR3: CSVQAGAKRYEQYF; DNA: TGCAGCGTCCAAGCGGGGGCGAAGCGGTACGAGCAGTACTTC
D: NA; V: TRBV5-4; size: NA; J: TRBJ1-2; CDR3: CASSLATQGYGYTF; DNA: TGTGCCAGCAGCTTGGCCACACAGGGCTATGGCTACACCTTC
D: NA; V: TRBV4-2; size: NA; J: TRBJ1-1; CDR3: CASSQDIWFQGSNTEAFF; DNA: TGTGCCAGCAGCCAAGATATCTGGTTCCAGGGATCGAACACTGAAGCTTTCTTT
D: NA; V: TRBV7-2; size: NA; J: TRBJ1-2; CDR3: CASSLEAGYGYTF; DNA: TGTGCCAGCAGCTTAGAGGCAGGGTATGGCTACACCTTC
D: TRBD1; V: TRBV27; size: once; J: TRBJ1-3; CDR3: CASSASGGQRNTIYF; DNA: TGTGCCAGCAGTGCGTCCGGGGGACAGAGAAACACCATATATTTT
D: NA; V: TRBV7-9; size: NA; J: TRBJ2-7; CDR3: CASSPSLTRHYEQYF; DNA: TGTGCCAGCAGCCCTAGCCTAACTAGACACTACGAGCAGTACTTC
D: NA; V: TRBV6-1; size: NA; J: TRBJ2-7; CDR3: CASSAYRAYEQYF; DNA: TGTGCCAGCAGTGCTTACAGGGCCTACGAGCAGTACTTC
D: NA; V: TRBV14; size: NA; J: TRBJ1-2; CDR3: CASSGGRGYGYTF; DNA: TGTGCCAGCAGCGGGGGGAGGGGATACGGCTACACCTTC
D: NA; V: TRBV5-1; size: NA; J: TRBJ1-2; CDR3: CASSFGEGYGYTF; DNA: TGCGCCAGCAGCTTCGGAGAGGGATATGGCTACACCTTC
D: TRBD2; V: TRBV7-9; size: NA; J: TRBJ2-7; CDR3: CASSSTGGPYEQYF; DNA: TGTGCCAGCAGCTCGACGGGAGGTCCCTACGAGCAGTACTTC
D: TRBD2; V: TRBV2; size: NA; J: TRBJ2-1; CDR3: CASSLQALAGEKNEQFF; DNA: TGTGCCAGCAGTTTGCAAGCACTAGCGGGAGAAAAGAATGAGCAGTTCTTC
D: TRBD1; V: TRBV18; size: NA; J: TRBJ2-7; CDR3: CASSPAGGYEQYF; DNA: TGTGCCAGCTCACCAGCAGGGGGCTACGAGCAGTACTTC
D: NA; V: TRBV27; size: NA; J: TRBJ2-5; CDR3: CASSRGNQETQYF; DNA: TGTGCCAGCAGTCGGGGAAACCAAGAGACCCAGTACTTC
D: NA; V: TRBV27; size: NA; J: TRBJ2-7; CDR3: CASSFIQASSYEQYF; DNA: TGTGCCAGCAGTTTTATCCAGGCAAGCTCCTACGAGCAGTACTTC
D: NA; V: TRBV2; size: few; J: TRBJ2-3; CDR3: CASIGEVTQYF; DNA: TGTGCCAGCATAGGTGAGGTTACGCAGTATTTT
D: TRBD2; V: TRBV19; size: NA; J: TRBJ2-7; CDR3: CASISGSGPTEQYF; DNA: TGTGCCAGTATTAGCGGGAGCGGTCCTACCGAGCAGTACTTC
D: TRBD1; V: TRBV9; size: NA; J: TRBJ2-3; CDR3: CASSGGGTGGPDTQYF; DNA: TGTGCCAGCAGCGGAGGCGGGACAGGGGGTCCAGATACGCAGTATTTT
D: NA; V: TRBV27; size: NA; J: TRBJ2-7; CDR3: CASSFSGSPYEQYF; DNA: TGTGCCAGCAGTTTCTCAGGTTCCCCCTACGAGCAGTACTTC
D: TRBD2; V: TRBV14; size: NA; J: TRBJ2-1; CDR3: CASSLPGLAYNEQFF; DNA: TGTGCCAGCAGCCTCCCGGGACTAGCCTACAATGAGCAGTTCTTC
D: TRBD1; V: TRBV9; size: NA; J: TRBJ2-7; CDR3: CASSLTGENYEQYF; DNA: TGTGCCAGCAGTCTTACAGGGGAGAACTACGAGCAGTACTTC
D: TRBD1; V: TRBV7-6; size: NA; J: TRBJ2-2; CDR3: CASSPAAGGINTGELFF; DNA: TGTGCCAGCAGTCCGGCGGCAGGGGGCATAAACACCGGGGAGCTGTTTTTT
D: TRBD1; V: TRBV15; size: NA; J: TRBJ2-5; CDR3: CATSTRDSEETQYF; DNA: TGTGCCACCAGCACCCGGGACAGTGAAGAGACCCAGTACTTC